The present T cell receptor (beta chain) was sequenced within a study of blood T cell repertoires in COVID-19. For the study at large: From T cells, B-cell-depleted T cells, or PBMCs came the material, which was cDNA or gDNA.

With 6 bases clipped from V and 5 bases from J, the junction kept 8 bases outside the gene matches. Germline V gene sequence: CDR1 ENHRY, CDR2 SYGVKD. This CDR3 has 14 amino acids. Seattle-derived patients entered the study during active infection and were followed longitudinally. Original analysis: For nucleated cells, counts were estimated from reference gene primer amplification. TCRdb keeps only in-frame clones here, not all; method: immunoSEQ multiplex PCR. That table supplies the V and J calls and clone size; D and trimming were determined from the DNA. The sample carries fewer than 350,000 clones, 80% to 90% recorded once.

Sequencing was carried out using peripheral blood. This receptor was obtained from a woman aged 70-85 years with COVID-19, enrolled during active disease. The genes are TRBV10-3 and TRBJ2-5; 8 bases are a match to TRBD2. CDR3 region: CAIRVAGPGETQYF. For the CDR3, the DNA is TGTGCCATCAGGGTAGCGGGGCCTGGGGAGACCCAGTACTTC.